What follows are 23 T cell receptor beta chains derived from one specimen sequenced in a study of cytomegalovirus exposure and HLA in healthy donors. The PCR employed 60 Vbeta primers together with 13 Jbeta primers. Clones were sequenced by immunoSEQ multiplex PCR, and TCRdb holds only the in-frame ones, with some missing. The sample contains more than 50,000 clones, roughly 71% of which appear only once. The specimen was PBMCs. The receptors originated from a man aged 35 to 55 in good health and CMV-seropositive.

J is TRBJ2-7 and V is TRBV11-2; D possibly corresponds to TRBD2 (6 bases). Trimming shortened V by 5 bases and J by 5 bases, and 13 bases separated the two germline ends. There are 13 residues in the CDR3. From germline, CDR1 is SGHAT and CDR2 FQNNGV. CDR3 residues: CASSRRAWDEQYF. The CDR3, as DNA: TGTGCCAGCAGCAGGAGGGCGTGGGACGAGCAGTACTTC.

CDR3 in DNA: TGTGCCAGCAGCGTAGGTCCTAGCCCGAGCGAGCAGTACTTC. This gives the protein CASSVGPSPSEQYF. The V call is TRBV9, the J call TRBJ2-7; weak D call: TRBD2 (5 bases). Per the germline V gene, CDR1 is SGDLS and CDR2 is YYNGEE. Trimming took 0 bases from V and 6 from J, leaving 13 bases between them. The CDR3 is made up of 14 amino acids.

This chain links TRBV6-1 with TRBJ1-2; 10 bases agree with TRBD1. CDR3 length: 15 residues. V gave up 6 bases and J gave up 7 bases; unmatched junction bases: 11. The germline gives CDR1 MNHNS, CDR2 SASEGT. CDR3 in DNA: TGTGCCAGCAGCCTCAAGGGACAGGGGATAGGTGGCTACACCTTC. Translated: CASSLKGQGIGGYTF.

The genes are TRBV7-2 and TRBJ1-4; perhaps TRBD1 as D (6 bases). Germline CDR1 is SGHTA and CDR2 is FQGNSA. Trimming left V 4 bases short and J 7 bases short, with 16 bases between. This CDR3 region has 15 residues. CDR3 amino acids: CASSSRGGRGEKLFF. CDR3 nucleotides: TGTGCCAGCAGCTCAAGGGGGGGTAGAGGTGAAAAACTGTTTTTT.

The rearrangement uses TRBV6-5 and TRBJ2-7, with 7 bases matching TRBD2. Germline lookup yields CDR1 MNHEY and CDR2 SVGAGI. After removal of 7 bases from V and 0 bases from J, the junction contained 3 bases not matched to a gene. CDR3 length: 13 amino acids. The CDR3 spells CASKASGSYEQYF. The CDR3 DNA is TGTGCCAGCAAGGCTAGCGGCTCCTACGAGCAGTACTTC.

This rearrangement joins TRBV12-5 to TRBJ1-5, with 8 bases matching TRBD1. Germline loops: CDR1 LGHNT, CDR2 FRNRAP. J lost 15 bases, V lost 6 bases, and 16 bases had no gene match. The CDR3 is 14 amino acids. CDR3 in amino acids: CASGPTGEPRPGHF. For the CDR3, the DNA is TGTGCTAGTGGACCGACAGGGGAACCGCGACCAGGGCATTTT.

The CDR3 protein is CASNPGGGLFYEQYF. Here the CDR3 DNA reads TGTGCCAGCAACCCTGGGGGGGGGTTGTTCTACGAGCAGTACTTC. V and J are TRBV14 and TRBJ2-7, with 7 bases aligning to TRBD2. The CDR3 is made up of 15 amino acids. The V segment lost 7 bases and the J segment 3 bases; nucleotides outside the gene matches: 12. The germline V gene has CDR1 SGHDN and CDR2 FVKESK.

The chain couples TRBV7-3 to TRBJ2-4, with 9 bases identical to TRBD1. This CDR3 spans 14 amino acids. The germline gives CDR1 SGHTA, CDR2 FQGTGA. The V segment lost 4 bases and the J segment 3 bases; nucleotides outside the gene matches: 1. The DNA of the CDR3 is TGTGCCAGCAGCTCGACAGGGGGCAAAAACATTCAGTACTTC. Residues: CASSSTGGKNIQYF.

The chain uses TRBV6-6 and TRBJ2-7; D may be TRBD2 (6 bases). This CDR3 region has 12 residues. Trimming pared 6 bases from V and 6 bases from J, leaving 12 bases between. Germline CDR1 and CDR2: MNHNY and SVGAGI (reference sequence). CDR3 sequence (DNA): TGTGCCAGCAGCCTACTAGCTTCCGAGCAGTACTTC. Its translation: CASSLLASEQYF.

In nucleotides, the CDR3 is TGTGCCAGCCGCGGGGACGGCCGGCTGGACTACACCTTC. This gives the protein CASRGDGRLDYTF. This chain uses TRBV2 with TRBJ1-2; possible D gene TRBD1, 5 bases. CDR3 length: 13 residues. V was trimmed by 8 bases and J by 10 bases, leaving 20 bases between them. Germline CDR1 is SNHLY and CDR2 is FYNNEI.

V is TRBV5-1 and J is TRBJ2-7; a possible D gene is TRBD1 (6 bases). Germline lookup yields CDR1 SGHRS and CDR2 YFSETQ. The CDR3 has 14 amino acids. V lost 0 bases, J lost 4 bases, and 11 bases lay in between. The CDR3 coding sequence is TGCGCCAGCAGCTTGGGGCAGGGGCCTTACGAGCAGTACTTC. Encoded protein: CASSLGQGPYEQYF.

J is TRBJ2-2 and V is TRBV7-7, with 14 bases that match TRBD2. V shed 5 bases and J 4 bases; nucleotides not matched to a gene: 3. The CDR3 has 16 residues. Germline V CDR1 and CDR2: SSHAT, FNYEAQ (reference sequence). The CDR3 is CASSPGTSGGTGELFF. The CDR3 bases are TGTGCCAGCAGCCCAGGGACTAGCGGGGGCACCGGGGAGCTGTTTTTT.

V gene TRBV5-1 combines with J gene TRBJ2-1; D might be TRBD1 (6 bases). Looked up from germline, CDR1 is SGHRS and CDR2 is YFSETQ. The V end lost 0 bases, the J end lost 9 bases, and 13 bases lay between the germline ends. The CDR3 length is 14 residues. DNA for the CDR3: TGCGCCAGCAGCTTGGGGACAGAAGGGATTGAGCAGTTCTTC. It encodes CASSLGTEGIEQFF.

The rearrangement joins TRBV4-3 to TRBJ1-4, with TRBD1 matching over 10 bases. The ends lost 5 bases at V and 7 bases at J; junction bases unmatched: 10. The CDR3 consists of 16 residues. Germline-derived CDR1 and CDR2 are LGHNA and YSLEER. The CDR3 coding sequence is TGCGCCAGCAGCGGCCGGGACAGGGGTAATCGTGAAAAACTGTTTTTT. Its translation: CASSGRDRGNREKLFF.

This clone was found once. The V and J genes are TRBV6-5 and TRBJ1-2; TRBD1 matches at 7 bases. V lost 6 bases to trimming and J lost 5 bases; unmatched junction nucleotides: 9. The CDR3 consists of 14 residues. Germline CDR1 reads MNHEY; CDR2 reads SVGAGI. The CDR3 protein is CASSPGGNLYGYTF. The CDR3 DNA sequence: TGTGCCAGCAGCCCAGGGGGGAATCTATATGGCTACACCTTC.

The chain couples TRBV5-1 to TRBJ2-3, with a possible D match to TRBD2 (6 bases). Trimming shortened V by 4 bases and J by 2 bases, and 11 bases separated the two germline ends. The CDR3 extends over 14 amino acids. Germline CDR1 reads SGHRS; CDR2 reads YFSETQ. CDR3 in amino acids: CASSRDSLTDTQYF. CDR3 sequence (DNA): TGCGCCAGCAGCCGGGACTCCCTCACAGATACGCAGTATTTT.

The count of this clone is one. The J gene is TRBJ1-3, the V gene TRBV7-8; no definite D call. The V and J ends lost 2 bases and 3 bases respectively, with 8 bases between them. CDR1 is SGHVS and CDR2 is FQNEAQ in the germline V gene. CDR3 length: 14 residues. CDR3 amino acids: CASSLSGFGNTIYF. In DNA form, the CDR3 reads TGTGCCAGCAGCTTATCAGGATTTGGAAACACCATATATTTT. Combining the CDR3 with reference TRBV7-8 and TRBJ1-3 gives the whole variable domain GAGVSQSPRYKVAKRGQDVALRCDPISGHVSLFWYQQALGQGPEFLTYFQNEAQLDKSGLPSDRFFAERPEGSVSTLKIQRTQQEDSAVYLCASSLSGFGNTIYFGEGSWLTVV.

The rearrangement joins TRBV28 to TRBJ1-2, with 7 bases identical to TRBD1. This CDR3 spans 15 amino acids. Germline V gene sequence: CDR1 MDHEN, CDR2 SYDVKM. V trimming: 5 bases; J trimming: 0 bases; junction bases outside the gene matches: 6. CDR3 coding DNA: TGTGCCAGCAGTCCCCTGGACAGGACTAACTATGGCTACACCTTC. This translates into CASSPLDRTNYGYTF.

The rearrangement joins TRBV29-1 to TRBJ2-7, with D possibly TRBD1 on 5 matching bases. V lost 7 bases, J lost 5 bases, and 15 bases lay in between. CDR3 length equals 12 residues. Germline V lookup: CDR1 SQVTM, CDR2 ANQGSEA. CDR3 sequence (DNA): TGCAGCGCTGGACACCCTCCGGACGAGCAGTACTTC. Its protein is CSAGHPPDEQYF.

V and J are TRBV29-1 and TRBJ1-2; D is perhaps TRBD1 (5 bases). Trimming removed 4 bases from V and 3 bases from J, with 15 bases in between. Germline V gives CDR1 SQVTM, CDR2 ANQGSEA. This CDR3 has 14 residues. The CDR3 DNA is TGCAGCGTTGGGGGGGGGACGAGGGACTATGGCTACACCTTC. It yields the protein CSVGGGTRDYGYTF.

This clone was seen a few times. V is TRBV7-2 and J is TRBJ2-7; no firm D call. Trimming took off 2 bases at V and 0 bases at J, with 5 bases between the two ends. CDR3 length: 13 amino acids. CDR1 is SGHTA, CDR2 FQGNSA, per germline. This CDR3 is CASSLPVSYEQYF. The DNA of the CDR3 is TGTGCCAGCAGCTTACCAGTCTCCTACGAGCAGTACTTC.

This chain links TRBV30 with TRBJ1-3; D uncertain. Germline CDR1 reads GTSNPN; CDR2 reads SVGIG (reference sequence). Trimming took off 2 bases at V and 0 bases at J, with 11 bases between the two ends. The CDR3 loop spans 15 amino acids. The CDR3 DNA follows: TGTGCCTGGAGTTTGGAGGCGATCTCTGGAAACACCATATATTTT. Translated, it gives CAWSLEAISGNTIYF.

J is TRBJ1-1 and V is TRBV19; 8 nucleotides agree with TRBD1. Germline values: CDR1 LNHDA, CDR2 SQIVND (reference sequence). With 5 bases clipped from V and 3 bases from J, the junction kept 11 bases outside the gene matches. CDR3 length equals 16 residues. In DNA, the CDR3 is TGTGCCAGTAGTGGCTCGACAGGGGATTACGACACTGAAGCTTTCTTT. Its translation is CASSGSTGDYDTEAFF.